The 25 T cell receptor beta chains listed next were all sequenced from one sample in a study of T-cell memory formation after mild COVID-19. MiXCR, run by TCRdb on the 5' RACE reads, gives a single entry per CDR3 protein. The table lists around 120,000 distinct CDR3 sequences, about 16% of them singletons. Sequenced sample: PBMCs or a T cell subset sorted from them (not recorded which). These receptors all come from an adult woman who had mild COVID-19 (a few samples of this study predate the infection). Cell type and time point are not known.

In this sample, this clonotype turned up a few times. This CDR3 reads CASSLPRLAGGAQETQYF. CDR3 DNA sequence: TGTGCCAGCAGCCTACCTCGGCTAGCGGGAGGCGCCCAAGAGACCCAGTACTTC. The genes are TRBV7-2 and TRBJ2-5; TRBD2 matches at 11 bases. This CDR3 region has 18 residues. Germline V gene lookup returns CDR1 SGHTA and CDR2 FQGNSA. Trimming at V came to 5 bases and at J to 1 base, leaving 12 bases not matched to a gene.

This clonotype has just a few counts. The V call is TRBV10-3, the J call TRBJ2-2; the match to TRBD1 covers 7 bases. CDR1 ENHRY and CDR2 SYGVKD come from the germline V gene. V was clipped by 6 bases and J by 0 bases; unmatched bases: 10. The CDR3 has 17 amino acids. As DNA, the CDR3 is TGTGCCATCAGGAACCCGACCGGGACAGCGAACACCGGGGAGCTGTTTTTT. This codes for CAIRNPTGTANTGELFF.

This clonotype appeared many times. The V and J genes are TRBV5-1 and TRBJ2-7; D is undetermined. The CDR3 sequence is 12 residues long. Germline CDR1 SGHRS, CDR2 YFSETQ. With 0 bases removed from V and 1 base from J, the gap between germline ends came to 2 bases. Written as DNA, the CDR3 is TGCGCCAGCAGCTTGGAGTCCTACGAGCAGTACTTC. This codes for CASSLESYEQYF.

Only a few counts were recorded for this clonotype. The chain has TRBV9 and TRBJ1-1; D unclear. Trimming removed 0 bases from V and 3 bases from J, with 6 bases in between. Germline V gives CDR1 SGDLS, CDR2 YYNGEE. CDR3 length: 13 amino acids. The CDR3 DNA reads TGTGCCAGCAGCGTAGGCAGATACACTGAAGCTTTCTTT. The encoded protein is CASSVGRYTEAFF. The whole variable domain, remainder taken from reference TRBV9 and TRBJ1-1, is DSGVTQTPKHLITATGQRVTLRCSPRSGDLSVYWYQQSLDQGLQFLIQYYNGEERAKGNILERFSAQQFPDLHSELNLSSLELGDSALYFCASSVGRYTEAFFGQGTRLTVV.

The chain combines TRBV12-3 or TRBV12-4 with TRBJ2-7, with 8 bases that match TRBD2. This CDR3 is built from 15 residues. The trim removed 0 bases at V and 3 bases at J, leaving 4 bases unmatched. CDR3 bases: TGTGCCAGCAGTTTAGCGGGGACTAGGAACTACGAGCAGTACTTC. Translating gives CASSLAGTRNYEQYF.

V is TRBV5-1 and J is TRBJ1-1, with D perhaps matching TRBD1 (6 bases). This CDR3 comprises 16 residues. Trimming cost V 3 bases and J 1 base, with 16 bases left between them. The germline V gene encodes CDR1 SGHRS and CDR2 YFSETQ. CDR3 coding DNA: TGCGCCAGCAGCTCGGGGGACACCAGGACGAACACTGAAGCTTTCTTT. Its translation is CASSSGDTRTNTEAFF.

This clonotype turned up a few times. The chain joins TRBV29-1 to TRBJ2-1; a possible D gene is TRBD1 (6 bases). Deletions cut 2 bases from V and 5 bases from J, with 13 bases between. The CDR3 contains 14 residues. Germline V gives CDR1 SQVTM, CDR2 ANQGSEA. The CDR3 protein is CSVERQGLDNEQFF. The CDR3 DNA sequence: TGCAGCGTTGAACGGCAGGGGCTCGACAATGAGCAGTTCTTC.

The chain joins TRBV7-2 to TRBJ2-2; D is possibly TRBD1 or TRBD2 (7 bases each). Trimming left V 5 bases short and J 4 bases short, with 14 bases between. Germline values: CDR1 SGHTA, CDR2 FQGNSA. This CDR3 spans 15 amino acids. This CDR3 is CASSQGGLGTGELFF. The CDR3 nucleotides read TGTGCCAGCAGCCAGGGGGGGCTGGGCACCGGGGAGCTGTTTTTT.

This clonotype was seen a handful of times. The chain employs TRBV12-3 or TRBV12-4 and TRBJ2-2, with D perhaps given as TRBD1 or TRBD2 (5 bases each). CDR3 length equals 12 residues. V dropped 6 bases and J dropped 6 bases, with 8 bases sitting between them. The CDR3 DNA is TGTGCCAGCAGACGGGACGCCGGGGAGCTGTTTTTT. Amino acid sequence: CASRRDAGELFF.

This clonotype has just a few counts. The rearrangement joins TRBV7-9 to TRBJ2-1; D ambiguous. The V gene's germline CDR1 is SEHNR and CDR2 FQNEAQ (reference sequence). The CDR3 has 12 amino acids. Trimming shortened V by 2 bases and J by 8 bases, and 7 bases separated the two germline ends. CDR3 amino acids: CASSLRIYEQFF. The CDR3 DNA follows: TGTGCCAGCAGCTTACGTATCTATGAGCAGTTCTTC.

This clonotype was counted many times. The V and J genes are TRBV5-1 and TRBJ2-3; 10 bases align to TRBD2. CDR1 SGHRS and CDR2 YFSETQ come from the germline V gene. The CDR3 extends over 15 amino acids. The V and J ends lost 2 bases and 0 bases, in that order; junction bases with no gene match: 0. CDR3 protein: CASSLLAGSTDTQYF. CDR3 coding DNA: TGCGCCAGCAGCTTACTAGCGGGGAGCACAGATACGCAGTATTTT.

This chain uses TRBV12-3 or TRBV12-4 with TRBJ2-3; TRBD2 aligns across 12 bases. After removal of 5 bases from V and 2 bases from J, the junction contained 11 bases not matched to a gene. The CDR3 runs to 18 residues. The CDR3 nucleotides are TGTGCCAGCAGTCCAATCGTCCTAGCGGGAGGGTTCACAGATACGCAGTATTTT. Translated: CASSPIVLAGGFTDTQYF.

This clonotype has only a few counts. The chain joins TRBV7-9 to TRBJ2-1; D perhaps matches TRBD2 (6 bases). This CDR3 contains 16 residues. Trimming left V 1 base short and J 5 bases short, with 15 bases between. Germline V gene lookup returns CDR1 SEHNR and CDR2 FQNEAQ (reference sequence). CDR3 coding DNA: TGTGCCAGCAGCTTAGGACTTAGGACTACCAACAATGAGCAGTTCTTC. Translation gives CASSLGLRTTNNEQFF.

A few counts support this clonotype. V and J are TRBV4-1 and TRBJ2-5; possible D gene TRBD2, 6 bases. Germline-derived CDR1 and CDR2 are MGHRA and YSYEKL. Trimming left V 3 bases short and J 2 bases short, with 13 bases between. CDR3 length: 15 residues. CDR3 nucleotide sequence: TGCGCCAGCAGCCAGGAGGGCCTACTACAAGAGACCCAGTACTTC. Translating it yields CASSQEGLLQETQYF.

This clonotype came up a few times. CDR3 residues: CASSQGQGSPVEAFF. CDR3 coding DNA: TGTGCCAGCAGCCAGGGACAGGGGTCTCCCGTAGAAGCTTTCTTT. This chain links TRBV5-5 with TRBJ1-1, with TRBD1 identical over 10 bases. Germline CDR1 is SGHKS and CDR2 is YYEKEE (reference sequence). V was pared by 4 bases and J by 8 bases, with 11 bases of the junction left unmatched. CDR3 length: 15 residues.

This clonotype was seen a handful of times. The chain uses TRBV7-2 and TRBJ2-5, with TRBD2 identical over 8 bases. Germline V gene sequence: CDR1 SGHTA, CDR2 FQGNSA. The CDR3 contains 15 residues. Losses at the gene ends were 0 bases for V and 4 bases for J; bases not matched to a gene: 4. DNA of the CDR3: TGTGCCAGCAGCTTAGCGCCAGCGGGGGCAGAGACCCAGTACTTC. This gives the protein CASSLAPAGAETQYF. The whole variable domain, filled in from reference TRBV7-2 and TRBJ2-5, reads GAGVSQSPSNKVTEKGKDVELRCDPISGHTALYWYRQSLGQGLEFLIYFQGNSAPDKSGLPSDRFSAERTGGSVSTLTIQRTQQEDSAVYLCASSLAPAGAETQYFGPGTRLLVL.

The chain links TRBV24-1 to TRBJ2-1; 9 bases are shared with TRBD2. Germline V gives CDR1 KGHDR, CDR2 SFDVKD. J gave up 7 bases and V 7 bases, and 10 bases lay outside the gene matches. The CDR3 consists of 15 residues. CDR3 amino acids: CATSSAGGPGNEQFF. The CDR3 DNA sequence: TGTGCCACCAGCAGTGCGGGAGGGCCGGGGAATGAGCAGTTCTTC.

The gene calls are TRBV11-2 and TRBJ2-1; D call uncertain. The V end lost 0 bases, the J end lost 9 bases, and 9 bases lay between the germline ends. The CDR3 totals 13 residues. From germline, CDR1 is SGHAT and CDR2 FQNNGV. The CDR3 reads CASSLEREGEQFF. The CDR3 nucleotides are TGTGCCAGCAGCTTAGAAAGGGAAGGTGAGCAGTTCTTC.

The chain employs TRBV9 and TRBJ1-6; unclear D gene. This CDR3 is built from 16 residues. The germline V and J ends were trimmed by 4 bases and 3 bases, with 14 bases remaining between them. CDR1 is SGDLS, CDR2 YYNGEE, per germline. The DNA for the CDR3 is TGTGCCAGCAGCCCCCGGGTTGACGGCTATAATTCACCCCTCCACTTT. It specifies CASSPRVDGYNSPLHF.

This clonotype has just a few counts. The chain recombines TRBV12-3 or TRBV12-4 with TRBJ2-3; no firm D call. Trimming took 2 bases from V and 4 from J, leaving 7 bases between them. The CDR3 is made up of 13 amino acids. The CDR3 DNA follows: TGTGCCAGCAGTTTACTCGGACCAGATACGCAGTATTTT. As protein: CASSLLGPDTQYF.

V is TRBV4-1 and J is TRBJ2-7; D remains unclear. V was clipped by 1 base and J by 4 bases, with 23 bases between them. The germline CDR1 and CDR2 sequences are MGHRA and YSYEKL. The CDR3 consists of 18 residues. CDR3: CASSQGPRGPSIGYEQYF. The CDR3 nucleotides are TGCGCCAGCAGCCAAGGCCCGAGAGGACCCTCAATTGGGTACGAGCAGTACTTC.

This clonotype was counted between two and nine times. The chain uses TRBV7-9 and TRBJ1-1; 8 bases line up with TRBD1. Germline lookup yields CDR1 SEHNR and CDR2 FQNEAQ (reference sequence). V trimming: 5 bases; J trimming: 4 bases; junction bases outside the gene matches: 9. The CDR3 covers 15 residues. The CDR3 reads CASSDGRQGTTEAFF. CDR3 nucleotides: TGTGCCAGCAGCGACGGTCGACAGGGGACCACTGAAGCTTTCTTT.

This chain joins TRBV6-2 or TRBV6-3 and TRBJ2-2; tentatively, D is TRBD1 or TRBD2 (6 bases each). CDR1 is MNHEY, CDR2 SVGEGT, per germline. V gave up 6 bases and J gave up 2 bases, with 10 bases separating them. The CDR3 covers 14 residues. The CDR3: CASRGGVNTGELFF. The CDR3 nucleotides are TGTGCCAGCAGGGGGGGCGTTAACACCGGGGAGCTGTTTTTT.

This clonotype was detected only a few times. This chain links TRBV11-2 with TRBJ1-1; possibly TRBD1 for D (6 bases). Per the germline V gene, CDR1 is SGHAT and CDR2 is FQNNGV. The CDR3 consists of 15 residues. V dropped 1 base and J dropped 0 bases, with 9 bases sitting between them. CDR3 in DNA: TGTGCCAGCAGCTTAGGGTCAGGGGTGAACACTGAAGCTTTCTTT. Amino acid sequence: CASSLGSGVNTEAFF.

The chain joins TRBV13 to TRBJ2-7, with 7 bases matching TRBD1. CDR1 and CDR2 from the germline V gene are PRHDT and FYEKMQ (reference sequence). The CDR3 runs 15 residues. The J segment lost 5 bases and the V segment lost 0 bases, leaving 7 bases of the junction unmatched. Here the CDR3 DNA reads TGTGCCAGCAGCTTAGGCCGGTCAGGGGGTCACGAGCAGTACTTC. Its translation: CASSLGRSGGHEQYF.